These 17 T cell receptor beta chains were all obtained from the same sample, sequenced in a study of shared clonotypes between healthy human individuals. The assay was immunoSEQ multiplex PCR, and TCRdb's table has in-frame clones only and misses some. The sample shows about 1,500,000 clones, over 95% of them seen only once. Sequenced input: naive CD4+ T cells sorted from blood. The subset: CD45RA+ positively selected. These receptors were collected from a man aged 25-45 years in good health.

V usage is TRBV18 and J usage is TRBJ2-2; 7 bases agree with TRBD2. J gave up 6 bases and V 1 base, and 11 bases lay outside the gene matches. From germline, CDR1 is KGHSH and CDR2 LQKENI. This CDR3 comprises 17 residues. In nucleotides, the CDR3 is TGTGCCAGCTCACCACTGGGGGGGACTACAAACGCCGGGGAGCTGTTTTTT. Amino acid sequence: CASSPLGGTTNAGELFF. Variable domain in full (rest from reference TRBV18 and TRBJ2-2): NAGVMQNPRHLVRRRGQEARLRCSPMKGHSHVYWYRQLPEEGLKFMVYLQKENIIDESGMPKERFSAEFPKEGPSILRIQQVVRGDSAAYFCASSPLGGTTNAGELFFGEGSRLTVL.

This clone has a single count. The genes are TRBV11-2 and TRBJ2-1; 8 nucleotides line up with TRBD2. Germline V gene lookup returns CDR1 SGHAT and CDR2 FQNNGV. This CDR3 has 15 amino acids. Unmatched junction bases numbered 5, after V lost 3 bases and J lost 4 bases. The CDR3 spells CASSLAGTRYNEQFF. In DNA, the CDR3 is TGTGCCAGCAGCTTGGCGGGGACTAGATACAATGAGCAGTTCTTC.

This chain connects TRBV2 to TRBJ2-7, with 7 bases fitting TRBD2. This CDR3 is built from 16 residues. In germline, CDR1 is SNHLY, CDR2 FYNNEI. With 2 bases clipped from V and 0 bases from J, the junction kept 7 bases outside the gene matches. This chain's CDR3 is CASSERGRGSSYEQYF. Written as DNA, the CDR3 is TGTGCCAGCAGTGAAAGAGGTCGCGGGAGCTCCTACGAGCAGTACTTC.

This rearrangement joins TRBV19 to TRBJ2-3; 11 nucleotides align to TRBD1. The V gene end was trimmed by 4 bases and the J gene end by 5 bases; junction bases not matched to a gene: 5. Germline CDR1 LNHDA, CDR2 SQIVND (reference sequence). There are 15 residues in the CDR3. Here the CDR3 reads CASSTLGTGGDTQYF. In nucleotides, the CDR3 is TGTGCCAGTAGTACCCTCGGGACAGGGGGAGATACGCAGTATTTT.

The table lists this clone with a count of one. This rearrangement joins TRBV11-2 to TRBJ1-5, with a possible D match to TRBD1 (5 bases). The germline gives CDR1 SGHAT, CDR2 FQNNGV. V was clipped by 5 bases and J by 2 bases, with 16 bases between them. The CDR3 spans 16 residues. The CDR3 is CASSPGRSWGNQPQHF. The CDR3 coding sequence is TGTGCCAGCAGCCCAGGGCGGTCCTGGGGCAATCAGCCCCAGCATTTT. Combining the CDR3 with reference TRBV11-2 and TRBJ1-5 gives the whole variable domain EAGVAQSPRYKIIEKRQSVAFWCNPISGHATLYWYQQILGQGPKLLIQFQNNGVVDDSQLPKDRFSAERLKGVDSTLKIQPAKLEDSAVYLCASSPGRSWGNQPQHFGDGTRLSIL.

The rearrangement links TRBV10-1 to TRBJ2-5; 7 nucleotides line up with TRBD1. Germline lookup yields CDR1 WNHNN and CDR2 SYGVQD (reference sequence). V shed 4 bases and J 4 bases; nucleotides not matched to a gene: 12. This CDR3 has 16 amino acids. The CDR3 protein is CASSGNRQGLIETQYF. In DNA, the CDR3 is TGCGCCAGCAGTGGCAACAGACAGGGCCTAATAGAGACCCAGTACTTC.

This chain joins TRBV5-4 and TRBJ2-2; D perhaps matches TRBD2 (5 bases). This CDR3 spans 15 amino acids. With 2 bases removed from V and 6 bases from J, the gap between germline ends came to 14 bases. Germline assignment: CDR1 SGHNT and CDR2 YYREEE (reference sequence). The CDR3: CASSFDSARAGELFF. Written as DNA, the CDR3 is TGTGCCAGCAGCTTTGATAGCGCCAGAGCCGGGGAGCTGTTTTTT.

The rearrangement links TRBV5-1 to TRBJ2-5; D is undetermined. V lost 2 bases to trimming and J lost 2 bases, with 7 bases between them. This CDR3 is built from 13 residues. Germline V gene sequence: CDR1 SGHRS, CDR2 YFSETQ. The CDR3 nucleotides read TGCGCCAGCAGCTTCAACCTTCAAGAGACCCAGTACTTC. It is translated as CASSFNLQETQYF.

This chain links TRBV4-2 with TRBJ1-1; 9 nucleotides align to TRBD1. The V gene's germline CDR1 is LGHNA and CDR2 YNFKEQ. This CDR3 contains 14 residues. V lost 2 bases and J lost 10; bases outside the gene matches: 8. The CDR3 nucleotides are TGTGCCAGCAGCCAACCCGGGACAGGGCGGCGAGCTTTCTTT. Translating it yields CASSQPGTGRRAFF.

The V call is TRBV2, the J call TRBJ1-1; tentative D call: TRBD1 (5 bases). The germline CDR1 and CDR2 sequences are SNHLY and FYNNEI. V lost 7 bases and J lost 6, with 15 bases in between. The CDR3 runs 13 residues. The CDR3: CASTITGDAEAFF. The CDR3 DNA follows: TGTGCCAGCACCATTACGGGGGACGCTGAAGCTTTCTTT.

The J gene is TRBJ2-7, the V gene TRBV5-1, with a tentative D call TRBD2 (6 bases). V dropped 4 bases and J dropped 7 bases, with 21 bases sitting between them. The germline V gene encodes CDR1 SGHRS and CDR2 YFSETQ. This CDR3 comprises 15 residues. In DNA, the CDR3 is TGCGCCAGCAGCCGTACCCACGTCGGGGGTTTTGAGCAGTACTTC. It is translated as CASSRTHVGGFEQYF.

CDR3 amino acids: CASSGQGTGEKLFF. As DNA, the CDR3 is TGTGCCAGCTCGGGACAGGGCACGGGTGAAAAACTGTTTTTT. This chain links TRBV18 with TRBJ1-4; 9 bases are shared with TRBD1. Germline loops: CDR1 KGHSH, CDR2 LQKENI. This CDR3 region has 14 residues. V lost 6 bases, J lost 7 bases, and 6 bases stayed unmatched.

The gene calls are TRBV9 and TRBJ1-3, with D possibly matching TRBD1 (6 bases). CDR1 and CDR2 from the germline V gene are SGDLS and YYNGEE. The ends were cut back, 1 base at V and 1 base at J, with 24 bases in the middle. The CDR3 has 20 residues. In DNA form, the CDR3 reads TGTGCCAGCAGCGTAACATCTAACCCGCGGGGGCAGGTTTCTGGAAACACCATATATTTT. Protein sequence: CASSVTSNPRGQVSGNTIYF.

J is TRBJ1-2 and V is TRBV9, with no clear D. This CDR3 has 15 residues. Trimming stripped 3 bases from V and 4 bases from J, with 16 bases between. In germline, CDR1 is SGDLS, CDR2 YYNGEE. The CDR3 DNA reads as TGTGCCAGCAGCGGGACGAATCCAACCTTCTATGGCTACACCTTC. Protein product: CASSGTNPTFYGYTF.

CDR3 region: CASSRDRQGNQPQHF. The DNA of the CDR3 is TGTGCCAGCTCACGGGACAGGCAGGGCAATCAGCCCCAGCATTTT. This chain joins TRBV18 and TRBJ1-5; 8 bases are shared with TRBD1. This CDR3 comprises 15 residues. The V gene's germline CDR1 is KGHSH and CDR2 LQKENI. Trimming removed 4 bases from V and 2 bases from J; junction bases left unmatched: 4.

A remark on this clone: The same CDR3 is also encoded by other DNA sequences in this sample. The V call is TRBV18, the J call TRBJ2-3, with D possibly being TRBD1 (6 bases). There are 16 residues in the CDR3. V shed 1 base and J shed 3 bases, with 14 bases lying between them. CDR1 and CDR2 (germline): KGHSH, LQKENI. The CDR3 sequence is CASSPLFRGGTDTQYF. In DNA form, the CDR3 reads TGTGCCAGCTCACCACTCTTTCGAGGGGGTACAGATACGCAGTATTTT.

This sequence joins TRBV29-1 and TRBJ1-1; D is possibly TRBD1 (6 bases). V lost 2 bases and J lost 7, with 8 bases in between. CDR3 size: 11 residues. The germline V gene has CDR1 SQVTM and CDR2 ANQGSEA. The CDR3 loop is CSVESGVEAFF. Written as DNA, the CDR3 is TGCAGCGTTGAATCAGGGGTTGAAGCTTTCTTT.